The 10 T cell receptor beta chains listed next were all sequenced from one sample in a study of T cell changes during pregnancy in multiple sclerosis. The data were produced by immunoSEQ multiplex PCR, yet TCRdb's version contains in-frame clones alone and is incomplete. The table shows roughly 45,000 clones, with less than 90% occurring only once. This specimen was CD4+ T cells from peripheral blood mononuclear cells, taken in the second trimester of pregnancy. The source of these receptors is a female donor with multiple sclerosis, enrolled in a pregnancy study.

The rearrangement uses TRBV19 and TRBJ2-1; 7 nucleotides match TRBD1. Germline V gene sequence: CDR1 LNHDA, CDR2 SQIVND (reference sequence). The CDR3 sequence is 14 residues long. V lost 7 bases, J lost 3 bases, and 6 bases stayed unmatched. CDR3 DNA sequence: TGTGCCAGTACGCCGGGACAGAACTACAATGAGCAGTTCTTC. Translating gives CASTPGQNYNEQFF. Together with reference TRBV19 and TRBJ2-1, the CDR3 gives the full variable domain: DGGITQSPKYLFRKEGQNVTLSCEQNLNHDAMYWYRQDPGQGLRLIYYSQIVNDFQKGDIAEGYSVSREKKESFPLTVTSAQKNPTAFYLCASTPGQNYNEQFFGPGTRLTVL.

This chain links TRBV7-2 with TRBJ2-3; no firm D call. V was cut by 4 bases and J by 0 bases, with 8 bases left in between. The CDR3 spans 14 residues. Germline V gene data show CDR1 as SGHTA and CDR2 as FQGNSA. The CDR3 reads CASSSRPSTDTQYF. Written as DNA, the CDR3 is TGTGCCAGCAGCTCGCGCCCGAGCACAGATACGCAGTATTTT. Full variable domain (outside the CDR3, taken from reference TRBV7-2 and TRBJ2-3): GAGVSQSPSNKVTEKGKDVELRCDPISGHTALYWYRQSLGQGLEFLIYFQGNSAPDKSGLPSDRFSAERTGGSVSTLTIQRTQQEDSAVYLCASSSRPSTDTQYFGPGTRLTVL.

The V gene is TRBV30, the J gene TRBJ2-1; 9 nucleotides align to TRBD1. With 8 bases clipped from V and 5 bases from J, the junction kept 13 bases outside the gene matches. This CDR3 contains 15 residues. Germline V gene sequence: CDR1 GTSNPN, CDR2 SVGIG (reference sequence). The CDR3 coding sequence is TGTGCCGCTTCTCGCGGGACAGGGTTTAACAATGAGCAGTTCTTC. It encodes CAASRGTGFNNEQFF.

The chain joins TRBV19 to TRBJ1-5, with D tentatively TRBD1 (6 bases). The V end was cut by 6 bases, the J end by 0 bases, with 12 bases between. Germline V CDR1 and CDR2: LNHDA, SQIVND (reference sequence). The CDR3 contains 15 residues. The CDR3 protein is CASRQGTPSNQPQHF. As DNA, the CDR3 is TGTGCCAGTAGACAGGGCACACCTAGCAATCAGCCCCAGCATTTT.

This rearrangement joins TRBV19 to TRBJ2-2; 10 nucleotides agree with TRBD1. The CDR3 loop spans 15 amino acids. With 5 bases clipped from V and 4 bases from J, the junction kept 4 bases outside the gene matches. Germline V gene data show CDR1 as LNHDA and CDR2 as SQIVND (reference sequence). Here the CDR3 reads CASSGTGVVTGELFF. The CDR3 coding sequence is TGTGCCAGTAGTGGGACAGGGGTGGTCACCGGGGAGCTGTTTTTT.

The gene calls are TRBV5-1 and TRBJ2-2, with TRBD2 matching over 9 bases. This CDR3 spans 19 amino acids. CDR1 is SGHRS, CDR2 YFSETQ, per germline. Trimming cost V 2 bases and J 0 bases; bases outside gene matches: 11. CDR3 protein: CASSLGQKAGGSNTGELFF. The CDR3 nucleotides read TGCGCCAGCAGCTTAGGTCAAAAAGCGGGAGGTTCGAACACCGGGGAGCTGTTTTTT.

This chain joins TRBV29-1 and TRBJ1-5; weak D call: TRBD1 (6 bases). This CDR3 is built from 12 residues. Germline loops: CDR1 SQVTM, CDR2 ANQGSEA. V lost 4 bases to trimming and J lost 3 bases, with 7 bases between them. The CDR3 DNA reads TGCAGCGTTGGGGACATCAATCAGCCCCAGCATTTT. It codes for CSVGDINQPQHF.

The rearrangement uses TRBV7-2 and TRBJ2-7; perhaps TRBD2 as D (5 bases). The CDR3 is 15 amino acids. Per the germline V gene, CDR1 is SGHTA and CDR2 is FQGNSA. Trimming cost V 5 bases and J 6 bases, with 20 bases left between them. The CDR3 DNA follows: TGTGCCAGCAGCAGAGAGGGCCACCCGTCACTCGAGCAGTACTTC. Translated, it gives CASSREGHPSLEQYF.

The CDR3 DNA reads TGTGCCACCAAAGGGACAGGGGGAAATGGCTACACCTTC. Encoded protein: CATKGTGGNGYTF. V is TRBV19 and J is TRBJ1-2; 11 positions agree with TRBD1. V was clipped by 10 bases and J by 6 bases; unmatched bases: 7. In germline, CDR1 is LNHDA, CDR2 SQIVND (reference sequence). The length of the CDR3 is 13 residues.

The rearrangement joins TRBV5-1 to TRBJ2-1, with 8 bases that match TRBD2. This CDR3 is 14 amino acids long. J gave up 4 bases and V 1 base, and 1 base lay outside the gene matches. In germline, CDR1 is SGHRS, CDR2 YFSETQ. The DNA of the CDR3 is TGCGCCAGCAGCTTGTCTAGCGGGTACAATGAGCAGTTCTTC. Translating gives CASSLSSGYNEQFF. Full variable domain (missing parts from reference TRBV5-1 and TRBJ2-1): KAGVTQTPRYLIKTRGQQVTLSCSPISGHRSVSWYQQTPGQGLQFLFEYFSETQRNKGNFPGRFSGRQFSNSRSEMNVSTLELGDSALYLCASSLSSGYNEQFFGPGTRLTVL.